This section outlines one TCR beta chain sequence together with its context. Its antigen remains unknown. Generated by immunoSEQ multiplex PCR, the TCRdb table keeps only in-frame clones and is missing some. The repertoire includes some 30,000 clones, over 60% of them detected once, and roughly 6% sits in the top ten. The CDR3 consists of 17 residues. In germline, CDR1 is SGHDN, CDR2 FVKESK. Trimming at V came to 1 base and at J to 7 bases, leaving 10 bases not matched to a gene. This sample was taken from a study of T cell clonotyping in hematopoietic cell transplantation. For the study at large: Recipients' pretransplant samples followed cytoreduction. General study points: After transplant, recipient diversity fell while pathologically expanded clonotypes grew through day 180. Without cell sorting, CD4 versus CD8 contributions remain unresolved.

As for time point: recipient sample about 28 days before transplant, after cytoreduction. Recipients were bled about 28 days pretransplant and at posttransplant days 30, 100, 180. This specimen consisted of peripheral blood mononuclear cells, obtained before stem cell transplant. This chain joins TRBV14 and TRBJ1-4; 9 bases line up with TRBD1. This sequence was found in a middle-aged man with myelodysplastic syndrome. Some clones in this sample may be carry-over from other donors' samples. The CDR3 region has the DNA TGTGCCAGCAGCCAAGGTGGCCTCCGGGACAGGGTTGAAAAACTGTTTTTT. Its translation is CASSQGGLRDRVEKLFF.